The T cell receptor beta chain under discussion was sequenced for a study of T cells in localized non-small cell lung cancer. Study-wide points: Adjacent lung was found to contain a median roughly 60 of the top 100 tumor clones. A denser population of T cells in blood accompanied longer overall survival. T cell clonality was highest in uninvolved adjacent lung, above tumor. Only one tumor region was sequenced, so heterogeneity remains possible.

Sequencing used immunoSEQ multiplex PCR; TCRdb keeps in-frame clones, though not all of them. The sample carries approximately 63,000 clones, approximately 90% recorded once. For this clone: The antigen remains unidentified.

The starting material was peripheral blood, obtained before any cancer treatment. This TCR was sampled from a man aged 40 to 75 with stage I squamous cell lung carcinoma.

The CDR3 DNA is TGTGCCAGCAGTTACTCTGGGGGTGACACTGAAGCTTTCTTT. Amino acids: CASSYSGGDTEAFF. The chain carries TRBV6-5 and TRBJ1-1; TRBD1 is a possible D gene (5 bases). Trimming took off 0 bases at V and 3 bases at J, with 8 bases between the two ends. The CDR3 extends over 14 amino acids. Germline CDR1 reads MNHEY; CDR2 reads SVGAGI.